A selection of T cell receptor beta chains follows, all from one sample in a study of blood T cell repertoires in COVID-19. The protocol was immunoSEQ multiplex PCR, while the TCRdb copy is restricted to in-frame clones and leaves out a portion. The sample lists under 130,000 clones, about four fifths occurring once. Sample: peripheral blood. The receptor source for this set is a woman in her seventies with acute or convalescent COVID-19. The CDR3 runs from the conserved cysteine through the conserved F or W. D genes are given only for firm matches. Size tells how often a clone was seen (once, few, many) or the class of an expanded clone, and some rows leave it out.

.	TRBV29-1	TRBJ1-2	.	CSVEGAGPNYGYTF	TGCAGCGTTGAAGGGGCAGGGCCTAACTATGGCTACACCTTC
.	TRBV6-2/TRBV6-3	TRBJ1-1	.	CASSYPPPRAEAFF	TGTGCCAGCAGTTACCCGCCACCGCGCGCTGAAGCTTTCTTT
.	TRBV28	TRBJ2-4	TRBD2	CASSLGGASGRNIQYF	TGTGCCAGCAGTTTAGGGGGGGCTAGCGGGAGAAACATTCAGTACTTC
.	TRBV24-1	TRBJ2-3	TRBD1	CATSGPGQGVFTDTQYF	TGTGCCACCAGTGGCCCGGGACAGGGGGTGTTCACAGATACGCAGTATTTT
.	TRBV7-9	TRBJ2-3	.	CASSPLRDTQYF	TGTGCCAGCAGCCCACTCCGAGATACGCAGTATTTT
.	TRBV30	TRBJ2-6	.	CAWRGVSGANVLTF	TGTGCCTGGAGGGGAGTCTCTGGGGCCAACGTCCTGACTTTC
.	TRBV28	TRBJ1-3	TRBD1	CASSLWDRGLSGNTIYF	TGTGCCAGCAGTTTATGGGACAGGGGGCTTTCGGGAAACACCATATATTTT
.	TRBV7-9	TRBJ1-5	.	CASSNGGYSNQPQHF	TGTGCCAGCAGCAACGGGGGATATAGCAATCAGCCCCAGCATTTT
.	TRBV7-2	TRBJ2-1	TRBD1	CASSARQGAGEQFF	TGTGCCAGCAGCGCTCGACAGGGGGCAGGAGAGCAGTTCTTC
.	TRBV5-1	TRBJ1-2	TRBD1	CASSLGQGHGGYTF	TGCGCCAGCAGCCTGGGACAGGGGCATGGCGGCTACACCTTC
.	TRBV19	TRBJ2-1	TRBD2	CASTDGLTSGGYNEQFF	TGTGCCAGTACCGACGGCCTTACTAGCGGAGGGTACAATGAGCAGTTCTTC
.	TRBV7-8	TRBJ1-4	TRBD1	CASSPFRQGGGEKLFF	TGTGCCAGCAGCCCATTCCGACAGGGGGGAGGCGAAAAACTGTTTTTT
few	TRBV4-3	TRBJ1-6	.	CASSQGGNSPLHF	TGCGCCAGCAGCCAAGGCGGTAATTCACCCCTCCACTTT
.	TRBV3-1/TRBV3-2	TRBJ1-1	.	CASSRLQGGTEAFF	TGTGCCAGCAGCCGTCTACAGGGCGGCACTGAAGCTTTCTTT
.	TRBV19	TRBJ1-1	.	CASSIGQVNTEAFF	TGTGCCAGTAGTATAGGGCAGGTGAACACTGAAGCTTTCTTT
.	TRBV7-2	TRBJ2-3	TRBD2	CASSLTSVPDTQYF	TGTGCCAGCAGCCTTACTAGCGTCCCAGATACGCAGTATTTT
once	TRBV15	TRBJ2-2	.	CATSRVQAPNTGELFF	TGTGCCACCAGCAGAGTACAGGCCCCGAACACCGGGGAGCTGTTTTTT
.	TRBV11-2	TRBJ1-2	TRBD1	CASSLSGTGIWYGYTF	TGTGCCAGCAGCTTATCCGGGACAGGGATATGGTATGGCTACACCTTC
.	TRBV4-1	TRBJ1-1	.	CASSQVQGTGTEAFF	TGCGCCAGCAGCCAAGTACAGGGTACGGGCACTGAAGCTTTCTTT
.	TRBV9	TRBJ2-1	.	CASSVGRGQYNEQFF	TGTGCCAGCAGCGTAGGACGGGGTCAATACAATGAGCAGTTCTTC
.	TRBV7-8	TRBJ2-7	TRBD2	CASGRGGYYEQYF	TGTGCCAGCGGCCGCGGGGGGTACTACGAGCAGTACTTC
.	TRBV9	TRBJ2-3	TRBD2	CASSVGSGGVADTQYF	TGTGCCAGCAGCGTAGGCTCGGGAGGGGTGGCAGATACGCAGTATTTT
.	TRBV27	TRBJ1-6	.	CASSLAIQNNSPLHF	TGTGCCAGCAGTTTAGCGATCCAAAATAATTCACCCCTCCACTTT